This passage covers 2 T cell receptor beta chains from one sample sequenced in a study of monozygotic twins with inflammatory bowel disease. TCRdb reprocessed the 5' RACE reads and keeps a single row for each CDR3 protein, giving no DNA. The sample's table shows approximately 150,000 distinct CDR3 sequences. Source material: blood. The receptors were gathered from a human donor with ulcerative colitis or Crohn's disease, or a healthy co-twin of an affected twin (not recorded which).

The chain carries TRBV6-5 and TRBJ2-2; TCRdb lists TRBD1, though no DNA is available to test this call. This CDR3 spans 13 amino acids. Germline assignment: CDR1 MNHEY and CDR2 SVGAGI. CDR3 region: CATGGRDTGELFF.

The gene calls are TRBV11-1 and TRBJ2-7. The germline CDR1 and CDR2 sequences are SGHAT and FQDESV (reference sequence). CDR3 length equals 14 residues. The CDR3 here is CASSLVARSYEQYF.